These 9 T cell receptor beta chains share one sample of origin, sequenced in a study of blood T cell repertoires in COVID-19. Clones were read by immunoSEQ multiplex PCR, and TCRdb kept only the in-frame ones, dropping some. The sample holds roughly 56,000 clones; around 92% are singletons and the top ten take 5.5% to 6.5%. Sequenced input: peripheral blood. The source of these receptors is a man aged 45-60 years with active COVID-19.

The CDR3 region is CASSEGNYQPQHF. In nucleotides, the CDR3 is TGCGCCAGCAGTGAGGGCAATTATCAGCCCCAGCATTTT. The chain employs TRBV10-2 and TRBJ1-5; D call uncertain. CDR3 size: 13 residues. With 2 bases removed from V and 5 bases from J, the gap between germline ends came to 7 bases. CDR1 and CDR2 from the germline V gene are WSHSY and SAAADI.

This chain links TRBV20-1 with TRBJ2-4; 7 nucleotides agree with TRBD2. V shed 6 bases, J shed 6 bases, and the junction held 8 bases outside the gene matches. Germline lookup yields CDR1 DFQATT and CDR2 SNEGSKA (reference sequence). This CDR3 region has 13 residues. The CDR3 here is CSASKRGLNIQYF. In nucleotides, the CDR3 is TGCAGTGCCAGTAAGCGGGGATTAAACATTCAGTACTTC.

This clone was seen once. This chain uses TRBV24-1 with TRBJ2-5, with 7 bases identical to TRBD2. V was pared by 9 bases and J by 1 base, with 4 bases of the junction left unmatched. This CDR3 is 13 amino acids long. The germline V gene has CDR1 KGHDR and CDR2 SFDVKD. The CDR3 sequence: CATQSGGQETQYF. CDR3 bases: TGTGCCACCCAATCGGGGGGCCAAGAGACCCAGTACTTC.

The chain uses TRBV5-4 and TRBJ2-3, with 8 positions matching TRBD2. The trim removed 7 bases at V and 5 bases at J, leaving 15 bases unmatched. The CDR3 length is 16 residues. Germline CDR1 SGHNT, CDR2 YYREEE (reference sequence). The CDR3 coding sequence is TGTGCCAGCCGCCGGTGGGGAGCGGGAGTCGTAGATACGCAGTATTTT. Translated, it gives CASRRWGAGVVDTQYF.

The V gene is TRBV30, the J gene TRBJ1-5, with 7 bases that match TRBD1. The V segment lost 2 bases and the J segment 6 bases; nucleotides outside the gene matches: 4. The germline V gene has CDR1 GTSNPN and CDR2 SVGIG (reference sequence). The length of the CDR3 is 13 residues. CDR3 region: CAWSQGVGQPQHF. CDR3 coding DNA: TGTGCCTGGAGTCAGGGGGTGGGTCAGCCCCAGCATTTT.

This clone was picked up one time. The V call is TRBV5-1, the J call TRBJ2-7; D possibly corresponds to TRBD1 (6 bases). The CDR3 loop spans 14 amino acids. Trimming pared 2 bases from V and 2 bases from J, leaving 11 bases between. From germline, CDR1 is SGHRS and CDR2 YFSETQ. The CDR3 sequence is CASSFGQGTYEQYF. The CDR3 bases are TGCGCCAGCAGCTTCGGGCAGGGGACCTACGAGCAGTACTTC.

The CDR3: CASSLFEEQFF. CDR3 nucleotides: TGTGCCAGCAGTTTATTTGAGGAGCAGTTCTTC. The chain employs TRBV12-3 or TRBV12-4 and TRBJ2-1; D ambiguous. V gave up 2 bases and J gave up 10 bases, with 6 bases separating them. This CDR3 is 11 amino acids long.

The chain recombines TRBV28 with TRBJ1-5, with 7 positions matching TRBD1. The junction had 10 bases not matched to a gene; V was cut back by 4 bases and J by 1 base. Germline V gives CDR1 MDHEN, CDR2 SYDVKM. This CDR3 comprises 17 residues. The CDR3 DNA reads TGTGCCAGCAGTTCAAGCCTCGGGACAGACAGCAATCAGCCCCAGCATTTT. This gives the protein CASSSSLGTDSNQPQHF.

This clone showed up just once. V gene TRBV6-5 combines with J gene TRBJ1-6, with 11 nucleotides matching TRBD1. The CDR3 has 15 residues. J was trimmed by 9 bases and V by 5 bases; bases with no gene match: 6. CDR1 and CDR2 from the germline V gene are MNHEY and SVGAGI. CDR3 DNA: TGTGCCAGCAGTCGAGCCGGGACAGGGGGTTCACCCCTCCACTTT. As protein: CASSRAGTGGSPLHF.